A selection of T cell receptor beta chains follows, all from one sample in a study of Ad26.COV2.S vaccination and SARS-CoV-2 variants. Repertoires were generated with immunoSEQ multiplex PCR, while TCRdb's copy carries only in-frame clones and drops some. The sample includes around 310,000 clones, approximately 87% of them seen just once. The sample consisted of peripheral blood, taken in a trial of Ad26.COV2.S vaccine versus placebo. The receptors were sampled from a person between 18 and 65 years old who received the Ad26.COV2.S COVID-19 vaccine or a placebo. CDR3s include the opening cysteine and the closing phenylalanine or tryptophan. A D gene is named only where the DNA matches it firmly. A row's size may be missing; if present it is once, few, many or a size class.

CDR3: CASSYRRGDGYTF; DNA: TGTGCCAGCAGTTACCGCCGAGGTGATGGCTACACCTTC; D: .; length: 13; V: TRBV6-5; size: .; J: TRBJ1-2
CDR3: CASSSGQGLNYGYTF; DNA: TGTGCCAGCAGTTCCGGGCAGGGCCTTAACTATGGCTACACCTTC; D: .; length: 15; V: TRBV27; size: .; J: TRBJ1-2
CDR3: CASSVEPESSGNTIYF; DNA: TGTGCCAGCAGCGTAGAGCCGGAAAGCTCTGGAAACACCATATATTTT; D: .; length: 16; V: TRBV9; size: .; J: TRBJ1-3
CDR3: CSVDGLADPYNEQFF; DNA: TGCAGCGTTGATGGTCTAGCGGACCCCTACAATGAGCAGTTCTTC; D: TRBD2; length: 15; V: TRBV29-1; size: .; J: TRBJ2-1
CDR3: CASSLDRSYSPLHF; DNA: TGCGCCAGCAGCTTGGACAGGAGTTATTCACCCCTCCACTTT; D: .; length: 14; V: TRBV5-1; size: .; J: TRBJ1-6
CDR3: CASSELRVIAFF; DNA: TGTGCCAGCAGTGAACTTAGAGTCATAGCTTTCTTT; D: .; length: 12; V: TRBV2; size: .; J: TRBJ1-1
CDR3: CASSGNTIYF; DNA: TGTGCCAGCTCTGGAAACACCATATATTTT; D: .; length: 10; V: TRBV27; size: .; J: TRBJ1-3
CDR3: CASSTEGRGSGNTIYF; DNA: TGTGCCAGTAGTACCGAGGGCAGGGGGTCTGGAAACACCATATATTTT; D: TRBD1; length: 16; V: TRBV19; size: .; J: TRBJ1-3
CDR3: CASSFTGGNTIYF; DNA: TGTGCCAGCAGTTTTACAGGGGGAAACACCATATATTTT; D: .; length: 13; V: TRBV27; size: .; J: TRBJ1-3
CDR3: CASSPRDSGSQETQYF; DNA: TGTGCCAGCTCACCACGGGATAGCGGGAGCCAAGAGACCCAGTACTTC; D: TRBD2; length: 16; V: TRBV18; size: .; J: TRBJ2-5
CDR3: CASSIGADSPYNEQFF; DNA: TGTGCCAGTAGTATTGGGGCGGACTCCCCCTACAATGAGCAGTTCTTC; D: .; length: 16; V: TRBV19; size: .; J: TRBJ2-1
CDR3: CASSPYGGGYTF; DNA: TGTGCCAGCAGCCCGTATGGGGGCGGCTACACCTTC; D: .; length: 12; V: TRBV7-2; size: .; J: TRBJ1-2
CDR3: CAWSHLLGAGNTEAFF; DNA: TGTGCCTGGAGTCACCTCCTGGGGGCAGGGAACACTGAAGCTTTCTTT; D: .; length: 16; V: TRBV30; size: .; J: TRBJ1-1
CDR3: CASRDRGAGYGYTF; DNA: TGTGCCAGTAGGGACAGGGGGGCAGGCTATGGCTACACCTTC; D: TRBD1; length: 14; V: TRBV19; size: once; J: TRBJ1-2